This TCR beta chain was profiled in a study of cytomegalovirus exposure and HLA in healthy donors (dated by TCRdb to between 2016 and 2019). Background for the entire study: An earlier analysis of 587 of the donors reported around 280 Gb of sequence data and around 100 million unique TCR beta sequences obtained from approximately 180 million T cells. Of the 300 to 500 genotyped donors, 75% to 85% were placed in the genetic ancestry cluster associated with self-reported Caucasian donors. To decide whether each TCR beta V gene segment behaved as functional or pseudogenic, an earlier analysis of approximately 620 of the donors relied on high-throughput TCR beta sequencing. The number of typed donors differed by locus: about 629-640 for A, B, C, DRB1 and DQB1; about 520 for DQA1; 606 for DPA1; and around 450 for DPB1. All discovery cohort repertoires had been generated on a single sequencing platform. Among almost 400 genotyped donors of the cohort, an average of about 240,000 unique TCR beta nucleotide sequences were sequenced per donor, roughly 20% of them non-productive. The study aimed to test whether signatures of past pathogen exposure could be identified by cataloging public T cell receptors. Rather than using new phenotypic data, the later analysis identified candidate immune exposures from TCR beta sequences and from how often those sequences occurred across donors. Donor age, sex, ethnicity and CMV serostatus were compiled together with the repertoire data. A later genetic analysis used genome-wide SNP genotypes for about 60% of the 666 donors, treating that subset as a discovery cohort. Roughly 300 gigabases of sequencing data and roughly 81 million unique TCR sequences made up an early release that covered roughly 670 HLA-typed donors. To study patterns of TCR occurrence, a later analysis re-analyzed previously published TCR beta repertoires from several hundred donors and added high-resolution HLA genotyping. The study profiled the T cell repertoires of around 700 subjects by immunosequencing and related them to cytomegalovirus serostatus. Besides the first cohort of more than 650 subjects, a separate validation cohort made up of around 120 different subjects was used. To predict cytomegalovirus infection status, the study combined high-throughput TCR immunosequencing, statistical association of individual TCRs with disease status, and machine learning. Several DR-DQ haplotypes were handled as single units for association and clustering because linkage in the cohort was strong. Both class I and class II loci were covered by HLA typing, at four-digit resolution.

Preparation of the library involved the immunoSEQ multiplex PCR assay. For the multiplex PCR, a mixture combining 60 forward primers for TCR Vbeta segments and 13 reverse primers for TCR Jbeta segments was used. The CDR3 region of rearranged TCR beta genes was amplified from genomic DNA by a multiplex PCR assay. The Illumina HiSeq System was used to sequence the amplified TCR beta libraries as 87-base-pair reads. Processing in the source paper ran as follows. A later analysis counted some 74 million unique TCR beta chains across the 550 to 800 repertoires, and roughly 9.9 million of these chains were shared by at least two donors. Raw reads were error-corrected and collapsed into unique sequences by a nearest-neighbor algorithm in which closely related sequences were merged to remove PCR and sequencing errors. Alignment of CDR3 sequences to IMGT reference sequences was used to assign V, D and J gene segments. Each retained sequence needed at least a six-nucleotide match to both a V gene segment and a J gene segment. A rearrangement counted as productive if the CDR3 had no stop codons and remained in frame with V and J, and every other rearrangement counted as non-productive. Following IMGT convention, CDR3 was defined as the stretch from the second conserved V-encoded cysteine to the conserved J-encoded phenylalanine. The earlier analysis of around 640 of the donors excluded sequences that lacked an unambiguous match to a single V gene segment. In an earlier analysis of 587 of the donors, a V segment was called functional when productive rearrangements were above 56.7%, and segregating when the standard deviation between donors exceeded 5%. A statistical classification framework was developed to diagnose cytomegalovirus status using the catalog of TCR beta chain sequences. V and J gene assignment, in a later analysis, came from comparing TCR nucleotide sequences with IMGT/GENE-DB human TR gene sequences. The TCRdist pipeline was used in a later analysis to assign CDR3 sequences and most-parsimonious VDJ recombination scenarios. In a later analysis, each TCR beta chain was defined by its CDR3 amino acid sequence together with its V-gene family, and reads lacking a unique V-gene family were excluded. In a later analysis, 450 to 600 highly shared, low-generation-probability nucleotide sequences were removed to address suspected cross-contamination and a sequencing artifact. In a later analysis, a clonal expansion index for each public chain was calculated from normalized within-repertoire ranks of inferred template counts. A later analysis computed generation probabilities with a VDJ recombination model fitted to out-of-frame rearrangements, and checked the results against IGoR. In a later analysis, hypergeometric tests were used to score TCR-TCR, TCR-HLA and TCR-CMV co-occurrence, with a repertoire-size bias correction applied to TCR pairs. To estimate false discovery rates, a later analysis permuted the HLA or CMV assignments 20 times. A later analysis grouped co-occurring TCRs with DBSCAN, adding TCRdist sequence similarity when clustering within HLA-allele-positive subsets. Co-occurrence clustering excluded repertoires with fewer than 30,000 or more than 120,000 public chains, plus five with anomalous nucleotide sharing. TCRdb took this table from immuneACCESS and kept in-frame rearrangements with V and J called. Such tables lack part of the clones; where checked against another copy, unresolved V genes explain under half of the gap, and the rest is unexplained. The D gene and trimming were derived from the DNA, and the V and J assignments and clone size from that table. The table for this sample lists some 160,000 clones; around 80% of them were counted only once. The ten largest clones add up to under 0.9% of the sample.

The germline V gene supplies CDR1 SGHVS and CDR2 FQNEAQ. The germline V and J ends show losses of 5 bases and 7 bases respectively, and no gene match explains 15 bases of the junction. Including cysteine and phenylalanine, the CDR3 has 16 amino acids. The sequence is cut down to CDR3 DNA, 48 bases in frame from base 1. Summary of the overall study and its limitations: In vitro tests confirmed that a few of the cytomegalovirus-associated TCR beta chains recognize cytomegalovirus antigens. Because HLA typing was unavailable for some donors at each locus, only the typed subset was used in association tests. An earlier analysis of roughly 570 of the donors showed that most TCR beta V segments appeared in productive rearrangements either about 90% or about 30% of the time, which broadly matched IMGT annotations. A later analysis reported that several top co-occurrence clusters appeared linked to parvovirus B19, influenza, CMV and Epstein-Barr virus. A group of highly shared sequence variants was considered likely to be a technical artifact of the sequencing pipeline. Correlated functional status among segregating V segments might reflect linkage disequilibrium, but an unknown experimental factor could not be ruled out. A further reported finding was that TCR beta sequences accurately predicted the HLA-A and HLA-B alleles for most subjects in the first cohort. Strong co-occurrence of HLA alleles, especially DR and DQ, made assigning TCR associations to individual alleles difficult. Cytomegalovirus status was reported to be diagnosed by the classifier with high specificity and sensitivity in both the original and validation cohorts. Most CMV-associated TCR beta chains appeared to be HLA-restricted in a later analysis, and the HLA associations seemed to be driven largely by CMV exposure. Compared with the roughly 700-donor mean, donors in an Asian-associated ancestry cluster had fewer N-insertions in productive TCRs, according to a later genetic analysis. In a later analysis, HLA-associated TCR beta chains were found to be more clonally expanded and to have lower generation probabilities than equally common non-associated chains. Because counts were too low, about 17 rarely observed V segments, including chromosome 9 orphons, were excluded from the earlier analysis of several hundred of the donors. Only TCR beta chains were sequenced in this cohort, and the absence of alpha or paired-chain data limited detectable features. In the study, 150 to 200 TCR beta chains were listed as associated with cytomegalovirus. Because the 87-base-pair reads could not distinguish some IMGT-functional V segments, including TRBV6-2 and TRBV6-3, those segments were excluded. In a later analysis, the rate of TCR association differed among HLA loci, with DRB1 alleles having the most associated TCRs and HLA-C alleles having the fewest. V-gene and J-gene trimming of TCR beta chains was associated with a missense DCLRE1C variant in a later genetic analysis, and the association was replicated in an independent cohort. A later analysis associated about 17,000 TCR beta sequences with specific HLA alleles at a false discovery rate of 0.05. Presence/absence analyses assumed roughly uniform sequencing depth across donors, an assumption that may not hold. Most TCR sequences were seen in very few donors, while some public TCRs were found in many individuals. According to the authors, the approach could potentially be generalized to other disease states and immunological phenotypes. For the cohort, immune exposure information was limited to CMV serostatus.

In regard to this clone: It lacks a known antigen. No base quality information exists; no much larger clone differs at one position.

The cohort was made up of hundreds of healthy bone marrow donors. At the time of sampling, all cohort members were nominally healthy, though unrecorded immune exposures were likely present. The donor tested CMV seronegative, placing the donor among the 350 to 400 seronegative members of the cohort. A peripheral blood sample was collected from each donor, and TCR beta sequencing was performed on peripheral blood mononuclear cells. Genomic DNA was extracted from the blood cell samples with the Qiagen DNeasy Blood Extraction Kit. The sequenced material came from PBMCs. This receptor was obtained from a woman aged 40 to 50 in good health and CMV-seronegative. The chain was built from TRBV7-8 and TRBJ2-5; 8 bases in between match TRBD1. The DNA is as follows: TGTGCCAGCAGCACCCGCCAGCCGGACAGGGAAGGGACCCAGTACTTC. It translates to CASSTRQPDREGTQYF. Beyond the CDR3, the reference TRBV7-8 and TRBJ2-5 genes provide the residues; the full variable domain reads: GAGVSQSPRYKVAKRGQDVALRCDPISGHVSLFWYQQALGQGPEFLTYFQNEAQLDKSGLPSDRFFAERPEGSVSTLKIQRTQQEDSAVYLCASSTRQPDREGTQYFGPGTRLLVL.